The clone carrying this TCR beta chain was picked up a small number of times. Its antigen remains unidentified. The data were taken from a study of blood T cells in healthy people across ages. A second PCR of about 6 to 12 cycles used a sample-barcoded 5' primer and a J-beta primer mix. TCRdb recomputed calls from the 5' RACE reads with MiXCR, one row per CDR3 protein. The sample has over a million distinct CDR3 sequences, roughly 43% seen once. Study-wide findings and caveats: Comparison with aged donors showed that long-lived donors had more naive CD4+ cells and higher diversity.

Donors were healthy Caucasian individuals from Russia aged about 6 to 90. Sequencing used blood. The source of this sequence is a woman between 18 and 29 years old in good health.

The CDR3 is CSAPRTSAMLDIQYF. As DNA, the CDR3 is TGCAGTGCACCGAGGACTAGCGCGATGCTGGACATTCAGTACTTC. The chain employs TRBV20-1 and TRBJ2-4, with 9 bases fitting TRBD2. V was clipped by 6 bases and J by 8 bases; unmatched bases: 14. The length of the CDR3 is 15 residues. Looked up from germline, CDR1 is DFQATT and CDR2 is SNEGSKA (reference sequence).